The entry that follows covers one TCR beta chain sequence. The antigen is not known. The source of the sample is a study of cytomegalovirus exposure and HLA in healthy donors. Study outcomes and limitations: The CMV antigen specificity of a few CMV-associated chains was confirmed through in vitro analysis.

Germline lookup yields CDR1 MGHRA and CDR2 YSYEKL. The J segment lost 0 bases and the V segment lost 6 bases, leaving 1 base of the junction unmatched. The CDR3 covers 14 residues. 60 Vbeta and 13 Jbeta primers were used in PCR. Clones were read by immunoSEQ multiplex PCR, and TCRdb kept only the in-frame ones, dropping some. The sample comprises fewer than 250,000 clones, more than 60% of which are singletons, and roughly a sixth rests with the top ten. Each donor's status was that of a healthy bone marrow donor. Donors showed nominal health when sampled, although they likely had unrecorded immune exposures.

V is TRBV4-1 and J is TRBJ1-3; 8 positions match TRBD1. The sequencing input was PBMCs. The sequence came from a man aged 40-55 years in good health and CMV-seronegative. The DNA for the CDR3 is TGCGCCAGCAGAGGGACAGGCTCTGGAAACACCATATATTTT. Encoded protein: CASRGTGSGNTIYF.